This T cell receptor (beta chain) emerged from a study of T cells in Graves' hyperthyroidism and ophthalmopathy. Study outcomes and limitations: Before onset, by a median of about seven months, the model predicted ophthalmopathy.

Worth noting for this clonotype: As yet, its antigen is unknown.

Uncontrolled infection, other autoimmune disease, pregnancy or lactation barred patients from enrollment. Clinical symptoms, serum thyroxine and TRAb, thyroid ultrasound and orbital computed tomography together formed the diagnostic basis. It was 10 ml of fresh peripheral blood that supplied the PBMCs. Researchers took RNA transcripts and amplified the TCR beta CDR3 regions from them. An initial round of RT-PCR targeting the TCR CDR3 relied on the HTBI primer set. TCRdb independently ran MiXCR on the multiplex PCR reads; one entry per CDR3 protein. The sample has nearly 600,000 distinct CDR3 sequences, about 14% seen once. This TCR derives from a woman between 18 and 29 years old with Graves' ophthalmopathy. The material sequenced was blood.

The CDR3 protein is CSVGQGAGDTQYF. The CDR3 nucleotides read TGCAGCGTTGGACAGGGGGCAGGAGATACGCAGTATTTT. The genes are TRBV29-1 and TRBJ2-3, with 10 bases fitting TRBD1. The CDR3 is 13 residues long. Germline V CDR1 and CDR2: SQVTM, ANQGSEA. V shed 4 bases and J 5 bases; nucleotides not matched to a gene: 3.